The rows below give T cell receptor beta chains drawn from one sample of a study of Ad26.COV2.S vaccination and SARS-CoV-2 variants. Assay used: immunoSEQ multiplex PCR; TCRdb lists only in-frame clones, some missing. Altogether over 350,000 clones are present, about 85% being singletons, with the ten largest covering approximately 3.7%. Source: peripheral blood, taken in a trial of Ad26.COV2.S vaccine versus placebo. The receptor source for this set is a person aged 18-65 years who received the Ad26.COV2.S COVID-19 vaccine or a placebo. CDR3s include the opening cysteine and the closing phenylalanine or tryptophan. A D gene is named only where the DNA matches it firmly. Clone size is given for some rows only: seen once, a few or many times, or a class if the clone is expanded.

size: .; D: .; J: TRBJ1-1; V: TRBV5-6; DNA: TGTGCCAGCAGCCTGCAGGCAGCGACAACTGAAGCTTTCTTT; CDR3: CASSLQAATTEAFF
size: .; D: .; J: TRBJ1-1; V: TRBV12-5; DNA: TGTGCTAGTGGTCCCCCAGGAGGGAGGAACACTGAAGCTTTCTTT; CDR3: CASGPPGGRNTEAFF
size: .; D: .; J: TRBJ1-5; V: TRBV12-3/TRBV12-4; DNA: TGTGCCAGCAGCTCTCTGGCGCCCCAGCATTTT; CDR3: CASSSLAPQHF
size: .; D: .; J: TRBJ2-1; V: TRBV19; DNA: TGTGCCAGTAGTATCTTCAGAACCACCCCTATCATTGAGCAGTTCTTC; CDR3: CASSIFRTTPIIEQFF
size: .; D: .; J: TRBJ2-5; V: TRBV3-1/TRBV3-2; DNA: TGTGCCAGCAGCCAAGATGCGGCAGTAAAGACCCAGTACTTC; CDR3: CASSQDAAVKTQYF
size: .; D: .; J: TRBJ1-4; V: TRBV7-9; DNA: TGTGCCAGCCTGAGGCAGCTAAATGAAAAACTGTTTTTT; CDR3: CASLRQLNEKLFF
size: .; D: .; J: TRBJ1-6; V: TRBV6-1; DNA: TGTGCCAGCAGTGAAGCGGTCTGGAGCTCCTATAATTCACCCCTCCACTTT; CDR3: CASSEAVWSSYNSPLHF
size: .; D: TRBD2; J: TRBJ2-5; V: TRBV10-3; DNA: TGTGCCACCGCTACCTCCTTAGCGGGGGGATCAGAGACCCAGTACTTC; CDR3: CATATSLAGGSETQYF
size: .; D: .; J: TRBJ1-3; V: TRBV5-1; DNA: TGCGCCAGCAGCTTGGGGGGTTCTGGAAACACCATATATTTT; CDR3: CASSLGGSGNTIYF
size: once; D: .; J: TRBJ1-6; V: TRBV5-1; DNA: TGCGCCAGCAGCTTGGGGGCAGAGGGGGATTCACCCCTCCACTTT; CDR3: CASSLGAEGDSPLHF
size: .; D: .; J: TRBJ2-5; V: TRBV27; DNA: TGTGCCAGCAGTTTCTACGACACACGCGACCAAGAGACCCAGTACTTC; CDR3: CASSFYDTRDQETQYF
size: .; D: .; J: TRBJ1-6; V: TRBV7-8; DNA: TGTGCCAGCAGCCCAATCGGATTTCGGGGCTACTATAATTCACCCCTCCACTTT; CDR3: CASSPIGFRGYYNSPLHF
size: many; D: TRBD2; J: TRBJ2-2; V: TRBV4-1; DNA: TGCGCCAGCAGCCAAGATAGCGGGGGAGACAACACCGGGGAGCTGTTTTTT; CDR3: CASSQDSGGDNTGELFF
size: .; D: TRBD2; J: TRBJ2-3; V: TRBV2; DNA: TGTGCCAGCAGAAAGGAAGGCCGACTAGCGACCACAGATACGCAGTATTTT; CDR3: CASRKEGRLATTDTQYF
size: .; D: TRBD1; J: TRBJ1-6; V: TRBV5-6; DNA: TGTGCCAGCAGCTCCCAGGACAGGAAGGCTTCACCCCTCCACTTT; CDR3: CASSSQDRKASPLHF
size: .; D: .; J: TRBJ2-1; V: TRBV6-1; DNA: TGTGCCAGCAGTGATAACAATGAGCAGTTCTTC; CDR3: CASSDNNEQFF
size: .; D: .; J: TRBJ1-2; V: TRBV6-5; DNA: TGTGCCAGCAGTTACTCGCGTCGGGGATATGGCTACACCTTC; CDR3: CASSYSRRGYGYTF
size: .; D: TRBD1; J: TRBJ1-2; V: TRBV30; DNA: TGTGCCTGGAGCTTCCTCAGGGGGTGGGACACCACTAACTATGGCTACACCTTC; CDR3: CAWSFLRGWDTTNYGYTF
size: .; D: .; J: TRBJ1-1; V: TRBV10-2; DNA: TGCGCCAGCGGAGAGAACGCCATGAACACTGAAGCTTTCTTT; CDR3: CASGENAMNTEAFF